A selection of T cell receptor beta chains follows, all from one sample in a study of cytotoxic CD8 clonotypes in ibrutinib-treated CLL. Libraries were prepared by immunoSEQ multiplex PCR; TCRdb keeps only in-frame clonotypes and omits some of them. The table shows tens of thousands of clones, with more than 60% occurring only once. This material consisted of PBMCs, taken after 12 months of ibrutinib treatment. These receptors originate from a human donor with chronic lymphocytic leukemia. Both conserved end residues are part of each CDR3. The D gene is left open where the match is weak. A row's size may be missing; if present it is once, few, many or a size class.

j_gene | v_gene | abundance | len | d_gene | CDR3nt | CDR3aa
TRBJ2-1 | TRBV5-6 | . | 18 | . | TGTGCCAGCAGCTTGGAAAGGGGTAGCGGAAGGGGTTACAATGAGCAGTTCTTC | CASSLERGSGRGYNEQFF
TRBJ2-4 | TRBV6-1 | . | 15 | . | TGTGCCAGCAGTGCGGCTGAGGTTGCCAAAAACATTCAGTACTTC | CASSAAEVAKNIQYF
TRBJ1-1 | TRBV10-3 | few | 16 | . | TGTGCCATCAGTGAGGGGCAGCCTCAACTGAACACTGAAGCTTTCTTT | CAISEGQPQLNTEAFF
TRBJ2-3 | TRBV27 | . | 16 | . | TGTGCCAGCAGTTTATATCGCGGGCTCCGCACAGATACGCAGTATTTT | CASSLYRGLRTDTQYF
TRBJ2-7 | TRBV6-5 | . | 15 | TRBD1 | TGTGCCAGCAGTTACTCGAACAGGGGGCAGTTCGAGCAGTACTTC | CASSYSNRGQFEQYF
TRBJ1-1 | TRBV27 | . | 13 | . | TGTGCCAGCAGTTTCCGGGAGAACACTGAAGCTTTCTTT | CASSFRENTEAFF
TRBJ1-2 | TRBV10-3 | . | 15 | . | TGTGCCATCAGTGAGTCAGGGCAGGCTGACTATGGCTACACCTTC | CAISESGQADYGYTF
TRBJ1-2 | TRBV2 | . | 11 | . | TGTGCCAGCAGTGGAGACTATGGCTACACCTTC | CASSGDYGYTF
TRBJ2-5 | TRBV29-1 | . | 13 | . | TGCAGCGCCCGGCCGTCGGTCCAAGAGACCCAGTACTTC | CSARPSVQETQYF
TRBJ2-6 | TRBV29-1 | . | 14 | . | TGCAGCGTTGAAAGAGACACTGGGGCCAACGTCCTGACTTTC | CSVERDTGANVLTF
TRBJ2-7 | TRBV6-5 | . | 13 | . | TGTGCCAGCAGAGTTGACAACCCCTACGAGCAGTACTTC | CASRVDNPYEQYF
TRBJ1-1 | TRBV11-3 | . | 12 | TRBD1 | TGTGCCAGCAGCTCGGACAGGGGTGAAGCTTTCTTT | CASSSDRGEAFF
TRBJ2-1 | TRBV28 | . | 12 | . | TGTGTCAGCGTTTTGCCCCCCAATGAGCAGTTCTTC | CVSVLPPNEQFF
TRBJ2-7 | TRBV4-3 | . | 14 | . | TGCGCCAGCAGCCTCCGGGACGGAACCTACGAGCAGTACTTC | CASSLRDGTYEQYF
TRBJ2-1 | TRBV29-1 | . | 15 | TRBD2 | TGCAGCGGAGGCATAGCGGGAAATTCCTACAATGAGCAGTTCTTC | CSGGIAGNSYNEQFF
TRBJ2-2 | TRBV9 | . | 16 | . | TGTGCCAGCAGCGTAGATAGTAGCGGCCACACCGGGGAGCTGTTTTTT | CASSVDSSGHTGELFF
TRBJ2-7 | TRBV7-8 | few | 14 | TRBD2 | TGTGCCAGCAGCTCTCTTGGACTAGCGAGTGAGCAGTACTTC | CASSSLGLASEQYF
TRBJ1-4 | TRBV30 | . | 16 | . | TGTGCCTGGAGCGCAACCACAGGAAACCCAAATGAAAAACTGTTTTTT | CAWSATTGNPNEKLFF
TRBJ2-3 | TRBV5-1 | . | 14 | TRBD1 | TGCGCCAGCAGCTTAGGACAGGACATAGATACGCAGTATTTT | CASSLGQDIDTQYF
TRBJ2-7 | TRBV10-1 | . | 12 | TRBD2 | TGCGCCAGCAGTCCCGCGGGAGCCGAGCAGTACTTC | CASSPAGAEQYF
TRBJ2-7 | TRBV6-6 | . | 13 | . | TGTGCCAGCAGTTACTTGGCTGACTACGAGCAGTACTTC | CASSYLADYEQYF
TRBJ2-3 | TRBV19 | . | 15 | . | TGTGCCAGTAGTATAGATACGGTAACCACAGATACGCAGTATTTT | CASSIDTVTTDTQYF
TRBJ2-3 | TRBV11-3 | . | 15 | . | TGTGCCAGCAGCCCAGGGGGGGGGCCCACAGATACGCAGTATTTT | CASSPGGGPTDTQYF
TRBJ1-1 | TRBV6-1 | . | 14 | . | TGTGCCAGCAGTGACACCCACTTGAACACTGAAGCTTTCTTT | CASSDTHLNTEAFF
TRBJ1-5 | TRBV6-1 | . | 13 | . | TGTGCCAGCAGCCCGAGGGAGACTCAGCCCCAGCATTTT | CASSPRETQPQHF
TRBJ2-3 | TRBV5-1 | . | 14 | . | TGCGCCAGCAGCTTGGCGGCAGGAGTAGATACGCAGTATTTT | CASSLAAGVDTQYF
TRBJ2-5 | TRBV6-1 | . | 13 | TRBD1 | TGTGCCAGCAATCCGACAGGGGGGGTGACCCAGTACTTC | CASNPTGGVTQYF
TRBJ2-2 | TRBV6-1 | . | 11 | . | TGTGCCAGCAGTCGGACCGGGGAGCTGTTTTTT | CASSRTGELFF
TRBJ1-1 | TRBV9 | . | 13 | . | TGTGCCAGCAACCCCCAGGCGGGACCTGGGGCTTTCTTT | CASNPQAGPGAFF
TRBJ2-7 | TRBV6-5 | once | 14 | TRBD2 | TGTGCCAGCAAGGATAGCGGGGAAGCCTACGAGCAGTACTTC | CASKDSGEAYEQYF
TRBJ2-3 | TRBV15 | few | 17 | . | TGTGCCACCAGCAGAGATCAGGCGGCAGCTCGCACAGATACGCAGTATTTT | CATSRDQAAARTDTQYF
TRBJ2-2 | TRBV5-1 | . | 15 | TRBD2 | TGCGCCAGCAGTAATAAACTAGCGGACACCGGGGAGCTGTTTTTT | CASSNKLADTGELFF
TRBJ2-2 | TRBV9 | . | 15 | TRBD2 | TGTGCCAGCAGCGCTAGCGGGAGGACGGGCGGGGAGCTGTTTTTT | CASSASGRTGGELFF
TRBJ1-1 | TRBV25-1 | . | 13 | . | TGTGCCAGCACCAACGGGGTTTGGACTGAAGCTTTCTTT | CASTNGVWTEAFF
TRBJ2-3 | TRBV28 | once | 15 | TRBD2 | TGTGCCAGCAGTTTACCGGGGGGGGGTACAGATACGCAGTATTTT | CASSLPGGGTDTQYF
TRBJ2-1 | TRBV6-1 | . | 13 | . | TGTGCCAGCAGTGTTCTCCGGGGCCATGAGCAGTTCTTC | CASSVLRGHEQFF
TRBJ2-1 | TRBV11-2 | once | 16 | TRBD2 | TGTGCCAGCAGCTTAATCGGGACTAGCGGGAGAAATGAGCAGTTCTTC | CASSLIGTSGRNEQFF
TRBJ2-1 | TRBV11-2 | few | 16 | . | TGTGCCAGCAGCTTAGAATTCGGGACCTACTACAATGAGCAGTTCTTC | CASSLEFGTYYNEQFF
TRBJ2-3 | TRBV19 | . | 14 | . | TGTGCCAGTAGTATGACGGACTCCACAGATACGCAGTATTTT | CASSMTDSTDTQYF
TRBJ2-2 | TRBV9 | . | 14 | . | TGTGCCAGCAGCGTGACCTCGAACACCGGGGAGCTGTTTTTT | CASSVTSNTGELFF
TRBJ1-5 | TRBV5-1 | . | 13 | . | TGCGCCAGCAGCTTGGACCCGGAGGGTCCCCAGCATTTT | CASSLDPEGPQHF
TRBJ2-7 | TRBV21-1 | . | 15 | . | TGTGCCAGCAGCACAAACCGGGAGAGCAAGATCGAGCAGTACTTC | CASSTNRESKIEQYF
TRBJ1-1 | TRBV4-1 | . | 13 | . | TGCGCCAGCAGCCAAGATCTAACAAGGAGGGCTTTCTTT | CASSQDLTRRAFF
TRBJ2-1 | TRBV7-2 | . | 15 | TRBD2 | TGTGCCAGCAGCGGAAGACTAGCGGGGGAAAATGAGCAGTTCTTC | CASSGRLAGENEQFF
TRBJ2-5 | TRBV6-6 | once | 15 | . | TGTGCCAGCAGCCGTGGCCGGGGAAGGGAAGAGACCCAGTACTTC | CASSRGRGREETQYF